The rows below give T cell receptor beta chains drawn from one sample of a study of regulatory T cells in long-lasting Graves disease. One entry per CDR3 protein results from TCRdb running MiXCR on the multiplex PCR reads. The data contain roughly 360,000 distinct CDR3 sequences, roughly 24% of them singletons. Sequences were derived from peripheral blood mononuclear cells (PBMCs), sampled when the disease was refractory, from a patient treated with antithyroid drugs. The receptor set was obtained from a woman in her thirties or forties with Graves disease. The CDR3 runs from the conserved cysteine through the conserved F or W.

j_call: TRBJ1-1
cdr3_length: 14
v_call: TRBV5-1
cdr3_aa: CASSSRTDSTEAFF

j_call: TRBJ2-6
cdr3_length: 17
v_call: TRBV28
cdr3_aa: CASSPPPWRVGANVLTF

j_call: TRBJ2-7
cdr3_length: 15
v_call: TRBV11-2
cdr3_aa: CASSSPKRGAYEQYF

j_call: TRBJ2-5
cdr3_length: 12
v_call: TRBV19
cdr3_aa: CASSGHLETQYF

j_call: TRBJ2-2
cdr3_length: 15
v_call: TRBV5-6
cdr3_aa: CASSDARLPPGELFF

j_call: TRBJ2-2
cdr3_length: 14
v_call: TRBV28
cdr3_aa: CASSRGLAHGELFF

j_call: TRBJ1-6
cdr3_length: 17
v_call: TRBV9
cdr3_aa: CASSVGWESSYNSPLHF

j_call: TRBJ2-7
cdr3_length: 15
v_call: TRBV3-1
cdr3_aa: CASSRPRQGAVEQYF

j_call: TRBJ2-5
cdr3_length: 14
v_call: TRBV3-1
cdr3_aa: CASSQDTTRGTQYF

j_call: TRBJ1-2
cdr3_length: 15
v_call: TRBV28
cdr3_aa: CASSPHRTGGYGYTF

j_call: TRBJ1-5
cdr3_length: 19
v_call: TRBV28
cdr3_aa: CASSMLLQGTYLYNQPQHF

j_call: TRBJ2-7
cdr3_length: 13
v_call: TRBV29-1
cdr3_aa: CSVLTASSYEQYF

j_call: TRBJ1-1
cdr3_length: 14
v_call: TRBV9
cdr3_aa: CASSYRVEDTEAFF

j_call: TRBJ2-5
cdr3_length: 13
v_call: TRBV5-1
cdr3_aa: CASSLEGGKTQYF

j_call: TRBJ2-5
cdr3_length: 13
v_call: TRBV29-1
cdr3_aa: CSVYVLNRETQYF

j_call: TRBJ1-2
cdr3_length: 18
v_call: TRBV5-1
cdr3_aa: CAGSHSADRVDWDYGYTF

j_call: TRBJ2-6
cdr3_length: 14
v_call: TRBV19
cdr3_aa: CASGTGFGANVLTF

j_call: TRBJ2-5
cdr3_length: 13
v_call: TRBV6-1
cdr3_aa: CATATMTVETQYF

j_call: TRBJ2-2
cdr3_length: 16
v_call: TRBV19
cdr3_aa: CASSGGTSGLTGELFF

j_call: TRBJ1-5
cdr3_length: 15
v_call: TRBV27
cdr3_aa: CASSFVGQVPQPQHF

j_call: TRBJ1-3
cdr3_length: 13
v_call: TRBV12-3/TRBV12-4
cdr3_aa: CASMYGSGNTIYF

j_call: TRBJ1-6
cdr3_length: 17
v_call: TRBV28
cdr3_aa: CASSFGVGATYNSPLHF

j_call: TRBJ2-5
cdr3_length: 15
v_call: TRBV7-9
cdr3_aa: CASSPGQVTKETQYF

j_call: TRBJ2-3
cdr3_length: 15
v_call: TRBV29-1
cdr3_aa: CSVGTSGAHTDTQYF

j_call: TRBJ2-4
cdr3_length: 14
v_call: TRBV20-1
cdr3_aa: CSARGQAAKNIQYF

j_call: TRBJ2-7
cdr3_length: 15
v_call: TRBV18
cdr3_aa: CASSPKGPLSYEQYF

j_call: TRBJ2-3
cdr3_length: 18
v_call: TRBV28
cdr3_aa: CASSLFQAMTYSTDTQYF

j_call: TRBJ2-5
cdr3_length: 14
v_call: TRBV7-2
cdr3_aa: CASRLGGSQETQYF

j_call: TRBJ2-7
cdr3_length: 13
v_call: TRBV30
cdr3_aa: CAWRGPISYEQYF

j_call: TRBJ1-5
cdr3_length: 16
v_call: TRBV6-1
cdr3_aa: CASSEQGGVGNQPQHF

j_call: TRBJ2-5
cdr3_length: 14
v_call: TRBV2
cdr3_aa: CASSDTGGGETQYF

j_call: TRBJ2-2
cdr3_length: 14
v_call: TRBV6-1
cdr3_aa: CASSDDANTGELFF

j_call: TRBJ2-1
cdr3_length: 15
v_call: TRBV20-1
cdr3_aa: CSANPLVSGYNEQFF

j_call: TRBJ2-7
cdr3_length: 13
v_call: TRBV19
cdr3_aa: CASSMGTSYEQYF

j_call: TRBJ2-3
cdr3_length: 12
v_call: TRBV28
cdr3_aa: CASEDYTDTQYF